This TCR beta chain was captured in a study of cytomegalovirus exposure and HLA in healthy donors. The PCR employed 60 Vbeta primers together with 13 Jbeta primers. Using immunoSEQ multiplex PCR, the repertoire was profiled, and TCRdb retains in-frame clones only, with some absent. The ten most abundant clones cover around 12% of a sample with about 49,000 clones. Study-wide findings and caveats: Highest at DRB1 and lowest at HLA-C, TCR association rates differed among HLA loci in a later analysis. Reports state that TCR beta sequences accurately predicted most subjects' HLA-A and HLA-B alleles.

Germline CDR1 and CDR2: SNHLY and FYNNEI. Trimming shortened V by 2 bases and J by 5 bases, and 14 bases separated the two germline ends. The CDR3 totals 15 residues. On this clone: As yet, its antigen is unknown.

The TCR sequence derives from a man aged 18-30 years in good health and CMV-seropositive. The V gene is TRBV2, the J gene TRBJ2-3; D unresolved. Sample: PBMCs. Written as DNA, the CDR3 is TGTGCCAGCAGTGAAAGCCACCCCATTATAGATACGCAGTATTTT. It translates to CASSESHPIIDTQYF.